The 8 T cell receptor beta chains listed next were all sequenced from one sample in a study of T cell responses to AZD1222 COVID-19 vaccine. Method: immunoSEQ multiplex PCR; TCRdb's copy keeps in-frame clones and lacks some. This sample has around 120,000 clones, with 92% found just once. This sample comprised peripheral blood, obtained 28 days after the second AZD1222 dose. The receptors originated from an adult who received the AZD1222 COVID-19 vaccine.

This clone showed up just once. V gene TRBV27 combines with J gene TRBJ1-1; 7 bases are a match to TRBD1. Germline loops: CDR1 MNHEY, CDR2 SMNVEV (reference sequence). The ends lost 4 bases at V and 2 bases at J; junction bases unmatched: 4. The CDR3 length is 14 residues. Here the CDR3 DNA reads TGTGCCAGCAGTTCGTCAGGGGGTAACACTGAAGCTTTCTTT. Its translation is CASSSSGGNTEAFF.

The chain is built from TRBV3-1 (or the pseudogene TRBV3-2) and TRBJ2-2; TRBD1 aligns across 8 bases. The ends lost 3 bases at V and 4 bases at J; junction bases unmatched: 4. This CDR3 has 15 residues. Germline values: CDR1 LGHDT, CDR2 YNNKEL (reference sequence). This CDR3 is CASSHDRGGTGELFF. CDR3 bases: TGTGCCAGCAGCCACGACAGGGGAGGCACCGGGGAGCTGTTTTTT.

The J gene is TRBJ2-7, the V gene TRBV14; 7 positions agree with TRBD2. The germline gives CDR1 SGHDN, CDR2 FVKESK. This CDR3 region has 13 residues. The junction had 5 bases not matched to a gene; V was cut back by 0 bases and J by 9 bases. Here the CDR3 reads CASSQDWGGRQYF. The DNA of the CDR3 is TGTGCCAGCAGCCAAGATTGGGGGGGACGGCAGTACTTC.

The V gene is TRBV3-1 (or the pseudogene TRBV3-2), the J gene TRBJ2-7, with D unresolved. The CDR3 consists of 13 residues. Germline values: CDR1 LGHDT, CDR2 YNNKEL (reference sequence). V was shortened by 2 bases and J by 7 bases, with 12 bases between the two germline ends. CDR3 nucleotide sequence: TGTGCCAGCAGCCAATCCCCCGTTGGGGAGCAGTACTTC. Translating it yields CASSQSPVGEQYF.

This clone was observed a single time. CDR3 amino acids: CASSEAGEGEQFF. The CDR3 bases are TGTGCCAGCAGTGAAGCAGGGGAGGGTGAGCAGTTCTTC. The V call is TRBV6-4, the J call TRBJ2-1, with D maybe TRBD2 (7 bases). The germline V gene has CDR1 MRHNA and CDR2 SNTAGT. The CDR3 totals 13 residues. Between the trimmed V and J ends, which lost 3 bases and 9 bases, there was a span of 12 bases.

The chain couples TRBV2 to TRBJ1-5; D gene ambiguous. There are 14 residues in the CDR3. The germline V gene encodes CDR1 SNHLY and CDR2 FYNNEI. V gave up 1 base and J gave up 7 bases, with 11 bases separating them. The CDR3 reads CASSEVEARQPQHF. In nucleotides, the CDR3 is TGTGCCAGCAGTGAAGTGGAGGCGAGGCAGCCCCAGCATTTT.

This clone turned up a few times. The rearrangement links TRBV30 to TRBJ2-5; perhaps D is TRBD1 or TRBD2 (7 bases each). The germline V gene encodes CDR1 GTSNPN and CDR2 SVGIG (reference sequence). The CDR3 sequence is 14 residues long. The germline V and J ends were trimmed by 8 bases and 4 bases, with 20 bases remaining between them. CDR3 sequence: CATRREGAGETQYF. The CDR3 nucleotides read TGTGCCACCCGAAGGGAGGGGGCCGGAGAGACCCAGTACTTC.

The chain employs TRBV14 and TRBJ2-7; 13 bases line up with TRBD2. Trimming at V came to 4 bases and at J to 2 bases, leaving 5 bases not matched to a gene. CDR1 SGHDN and CDR2 FVKESK come from the germline V gene. The CDR3 consists of 16 residues. The CDR3 DNA reads TGTGCCAGCAGCCCGGGACTAGCGGGATACGCCTACGAGCAGTACTTC. As protein: CASSPGLAGYAYEQYF. The full variable domain, in which reference TRBV14 and TRBJ2-7 provide the parts outside the CDR3, is EAGVTQFPSHSVIEKGQTVTLRCDPISGHDNLYWYRRVMGKEIKFLLHFVKESKQDESGMPNNRFLAERTGGTYSTLKVQPAELEDSGVYFCASSPGLAGYAYEQYFGPGTRLTVT.